This record concerns one T cell receptor beta chain sequence. The sample originates from a study of cytomegalovirus exposure and HLA in healthy donors. Study-level background: Earlier findings included 90 million to 120 million unique TCR beta sequences obtained from 150 million to 200 million T cells.

The PCR employed 60 Vbeta primers together with 13 Jbeta primers. Measured with immunoSEQ multiplex PCR; TCRdb has only the in-frame clones, and not every one. This sample has about 240,000 clones; about 80% occur once, and the top ten carry about 8%. This CDR3 region has 14 residues. The ends lost 9 bases at V and 13 bases at J; junction bases unmatched: 21. CDR1 and CDR2 (germline): LNHDA, SQIVND (reference sequence). This clonotype was sampled from an older woman in good health and CMV-seropositive. The sequenced sample consisted of PBMCs. This chain connects TRBV19 to TRBJ2-7; 7 positions agree with TRBD2. The CDR3 sequence: CASGPGLPGGRTYF. In DNA form, the CDR3 reads TGTGCCAGCGGCCCGGGACTACCCGGAGGAAGGACTTACTTC.